The source of this T cell receptor beta chain is a study of cytomegalovirus exposure and HLA in healthy donors. This CDR3 region has 19 residues. Per germline, CDR1 KGHSH and CDR2 LQKENI. Trimming cost V 4 bases and J 4 bases; bases outside gene matches: 16. On this clone: Its antigen is not known.

PCR used 60 Vbeta primers and 13 Jbeta primers. Method: immunoSEQ multiplex PCR; TCRdb's copy keeps in-frame clones and lacks some. Its clone listing holds approximately 38,000 clones. Notes on the study in general: Apart from CMV serostatus, no immune exposure information was available. Upon later analysis, TCR association rates were observed to vary by HLA locus, being highest for DRB1 and lowest for HLA-C. In presence/absence analyses, roughly uniform sequencing depth across donors was assumed.

This clonotype originated in a man in his thirties or forties in good health and CMV-seronegative. Sequenced: PBMCs. This rearrangement joins TRBV18 to TRBJ2-3; 11 bases are a match to TRBD2. Written as DNA, the CDR3 is TGTGCCAGCTCACTCGCTATCACTAGCGGGAGACGTCCCGCAGATACGCAGTATTTT. It translates to CASSLAITSGRRPADTQYF.